The 19 T cell receptor beta chains reported below all come from one sample, sequenced in a study of shared clonotypes between healthy human individuals. Sequenced by immunoSEQ multiplex PCR; TCRdb stores in-frame clones only, minus some. The repertoire consists of 170,000 or so clones, with roughly 70% occurring once and the leading ten covering 8% to 13%. The sequenced sample consisted of memory CD4+ T cells sorted from blood. Subset defined: CD45RA-negative fraction. The receptors were sampled from a young man in good health.

The chain has TRBV2 and TRBJ2-2; tentative D call: TRBD1 (7 bases). The length of the CDR3 is 17 residues. Looked up from germline, CDR1 is SNHLY and CDR2 is FYNNEI. V lost 6 bases to trimming and J lost 3 bases, with 20 bases between them. Written as DNA, the CDR3 is TGTGCCAGCAGGCGGGACAGCTCGATAGTTGACACCGGGGAGCTGTTTTTT. It specifies CASRRDSSIVDTGELFF.

This clone has only a few counts. V gene TRBV18 combines with J gene TRBJ2-1; D perhaps matches TRBD2 (7 bases). Germline V CDR1 and CDR2: KGHSH, LQKENI. Trimming removed 3 bases at V and 10 bases at J, with 16 bases between. The CDR3 length is 14 residues. The CDR3 nucleotides are TGTGCCAGCTCACCCGATGGGAGGGGGTTGGAGCAGTTCTTC. This sequence encodes CASSPDGRGLEQFF.

J is TRBJ1-1 and V is TRBV18, with 8 bases aligning to TRBD1. In germline, CDR1 is KGHSH, CDR2 LQKENI. V trimming: 5 bases; J trimming: 2 bases; junction bases outside the gene matches: 4. The CDR3 covers 14 residues. CDR3 sequence (DNA): TGTGCCAGCTCAGCGGGACAGGCAAACACTGAAGCTTTCTTT. Protein: CASSAGQANTEAFF.

This sequence joins TRBV2 and TRBJ1-2; D gene ambiguous. Germline values: CDR1 SNHLY, CDR2 FYNNEI. There are 15 residues in the CDR3. With 6 bases removed from V and 1 base from J, the gap between germline ends came to 15 bases. In DNA form, the CDR3 reads TGTGCCAGCAGCAAAGAAGCGGGGATTAACTATGGCTACACCTTC. Translated, it gives CASSKEAGINYGYTF.

CDR3: CASSQVPTTDTQYF. The DNA for the CDR3 is TGCGCCAGCAGCCAAGTTCCGACCACAGATACGCAGTATTTT. The chain couples TRBV4-1 to TRBJ2-3; D unclear. This CDR3 is 14 amino acids long. Trimming took off 1 base at V and 2 bases at J, with 7 bases between the two ends. Germline values: CDR1 MGHRA, CDR2 YSYEKL.

The chain is built from TRBV18 and TRBJ2-7; TRBD2 might be the D (5 bases). Trimming stripped 3 bases from V and 0 bases from J, with 9 bases between. From germline, CDR1 is KGHSH and CDR2 LQKENI. This CDR3 is 14 amino acids long. The CDR3 DNA is TGTGCCAGCTCACCTGCCCGGGGCTCCTACGAGCAGTACTTC. Encoded protein: CASSPARGSYEQYF.

The V gene is TRBV6-1, the J gene TRBJ1-2; D may be TRBD1 (5 bases). The CDR3 covers 15 residues. V was cut by 3 bases and J by 3 bases, with 14 bases left in between. CDR1 MNHNS and CDR2 SASEGT come from the germline V gene. In DNA form, the CDR3 reads TGTGCCAGCAGTGAGTCCCGGCCAGGGTACTATGGCTACACCTTC. This encodes CASSESRPGYYGYTF.

The V and J genes are TRBV6-6 and TRBJ1-1; no definite D call. The CDR3 is made up of 12 amino acids. Germline V gene lookup returns CDR1 MNHNY and CDR2 SVGAGI (reference sequence). The V end lost 0 bases, the J end lost 10 bases, and 9 bases lay between the germline ends. CDR3 amino acids: CASSYSEGRAFF. DNA of the CDR3: TGTGCCAGCAGTTACTCGGAGGGAAGAGCTTTCTTT.

The chain has TRBV2 and TRBJ2-1, with D possibly matching TRBD2 (5 bases). Trimming left V 3 bases short and J 5 bases short, with 11 bases between. Germline CDR1 and CDR2: SNHLY and FYNNEI. The CDR3 covers 14 residues. The CDR3 DNA reads as TGTGCCAGCAGTGAGGGAGCGAGAAACAATGAGCAGTTCTTC. It specifies CASSEGARNNEQFF.

The genes are TRBV21-1 and TRBJ2-5; the table's D call, TRBD1, has no DNA check behind it. TRBV21-1 is marked as a pseudogene. The length of the CDR3 is 17 residues. Here the CDR3 reads CASSNSTWTGEVETQYF. In DNA, the CDR3 is TGTGCCAGCAGCAATTCGACCTGGACAGGGGAGGTAGAGACCCAGTACTTC.

This clone has only a few counts. The rearrangement uses TRBV2 and TRBJ2-5; D unclear. Trimming took 4 bases from V and 1 from J, leaving 13 bases between them. Germline CDR1 is SNHLY and CDR2 is FYNNEI. The CDR3 length is 15 residues. The CDR3 spells CASSGQVGLQETQYF. For the CDR3, the DNA is TGTGCCAGCAGTGGGCAGGTTGGCCTCCAAGAGACCCAGTACTTC.

V is TRBV28 and J is TRBJ2-1; D possibly corresponds to TRBD1 (6 bases). This CDR3 comprises 14 residues. The V end was cut by 3 bases, the J end by 5 bases, with 11 bases between. Germline CDR1 and CDR2: MDHEN and SYDVKM. The CDR3 DNA reads as TGTGCCAGCAGTTTCGCAGGGACAAACAATGAGCAGTTCTTC. Its protein product is CASSFAGTNNEQFF.

The chain carries TRBV28 and TRBJ2-2; D not resolved. With 4 bases removed from V and 8 bases from J, the gap between germline ends came to 8 bases. The germline gives CDR1 MDHEN, CDR2 SYDVKM. CDR3 length: 12 residues. Here the CDR3 reads CASSYPQGELFF. The CDR3 DNA sequence: TGTGCCAGCAGTTACCCTCAGGGGGAGCTGTTTTTT.

This clone was detected once. The chain uses TRBV2 and TRBJ2-7, with D tentatively TRBD1 (5 bases). The CDR3 has 14 residues. V was pared by 6 bases and J by 0 bases, with 12 bases between. CDR1 SNHLY and CDR2 FYNNEI come from the germline V gene. The CDR3 here is CASRLTDHSYEQYF. The CDR3 coding sequence is TGTGCCAGCAGATTGACAGACCACTCCTACGAGCAGTACTTC.

The chain couples TRBV6-6 to TRBJ2-3, with 10 bases identical to TRBD1. The J segment lost 0 bases and the V segment lost 5 bases, leaving 5 bases of the junction unmatched. CDR1 is MNHNY, CDR2 SVGAGI, per germline (reference sequence). The CDR3 runs 16 residues. CDR3 protein: CASSRMDRGSTDTQYF. For the CDR3, the DNA is TGTGCCAGCAGTAGAATGGACAGGGGGAGCACAGATACGCAGTATTTT.

The chain joins TRBV7-7 to TRBJ2-1; TRBD2 matches at 10 bases. J gave up 13 bases and V 5 bases, and 8 bases lay outside the gene matches. This CDR3 is 13 amino acids long. Germline loops: CDR1 SSHAT, CDR2 FNYEAQ (reference sequence). The CDR3 is CASSQTPSGSQFF. CDR3 nucleotide sequence: TGTGCCAGCAGCCAAACACCTAGCGGGAGTCAGTTCTTC.

This rearrangement joins TRBV11-2 to TRBJ2-2; 10 bases fit TRBD2. J was trimmed by 7 bases and V by 2 bases; bases with no gene match: 13. The CDR3 spans 18 residues. Germline-derived CDR1 and CDR2 are SGHAT and FQNNGV. CDR3 protein: CASSLTRAGGPQGGELFF. The CDR3 DNA reads TGTGCCAGCAGCTTAACACGAGCGGGAGGGCCTCAGGGCGGGGAGCTGTTTTTT.

In its sample, this clone was seen once. The rearrangement links TRBV1 to TRBJ2-2; whether TRBD2, the table's D call, matches the DNA was not checked. TRBV1 is listed as a pseudogene. The CDR3 runs to 24 residues. The CDR3 sequence is CTSSLHPPPGLPIAGGRPTGELFF. In nucleotides, the CDR3 is TGCACCAGCAGCCTACACCCTCCGCCGGGACTGCCCATAGCGGGAGGGCGACCCACCGGGGAGCTGTTTTTT.

This clone was seen a few times. J is TRBJ2-2 and V is TRBV10-2, with 9 bases fitting TRBD2. CDR3 size: 15 residues. J lost 7 bases, V lost 5 bases, and 8 bases had no gene match. Germline CDR1 is WSHSY and CDR2 is SAAADI. The CDR3 reads CASSKAASGIGELFF. Here the CDR3 DNA reads TGCGCCAGCAGTAAGGCGGCTAGCGGGATCGGGGAGCTGTTTTTT.